The 7 T cell receptor beta chains listed next were all sequenced from one sample in a study of cytomegalovirus exposure and HLA in healthy donors. This PCR relied on a set of 60 Vbeta primers and 13 Jbeta primers. The assay was immunoSEQ multiplex PCR, and TCRdb's table has in-frame clones only and misses some. This table has roughly 220,000 clones, approximately 68% appearing once. Input material: PBMCs. The receptors shown here come from a woman in her twenties or thirties in good health and CMV-seronegative.

V usage is TRBV5-1 and J usage is TRBJ2-7; 9 bases line up with TRBD1. Germline V gives CDR1 SGHRS, CDR2 YFSETQ. This CDR3 has 13 amino acids. V lost 4 bases to trimming and J lost 3 bases; unmatched junction nucleotides: 2. The CDR3 sequence: CASSRTGVYEQYF. In nucleotides, the CDR3 is TGCGCCAGCAGCCGGACAGGGGTCTACGAGCAGTACTTC.

The chain joins TRBV15 to TRBJ2-1, with 15 bases that match TRBD2. J was trimmed by 8 bases and V by 8 bases; bases with no gene match: 4. The CDR3 sequence is 14 residues long. Per germline, CDR1 LNHNV and CDR2 YYDKDF (reference sequence). CDR3 nucleotide sequence: TGTGCCACCCCCGGACTAGCGGGGGGGGATGAGCAGTTCTTC. This encodes CATPGLAGGDEQFF.

The genes are TRBV4-1 and TRBJ2-7, with D possibly being TRBD1 (6 bases). This CDR3 contains 14 residues. Germline assignment: CDR1 MGHRA and CDR2 YSYEKL. Between the trimmed V and J ends, which lost 2 bases and 4 bases, there was a span of 12 bases. The CDR3 nucleotides read TGCGCCAGCAGCCAACGCCAGGGGTATTACGAGCAGTACTTC. Residues: CASSQRQGYYEQYF.

The chain uses TRBV5-4 and TRBJ2-1, with 8 positions matching TRBD2. The CDR3 has 14 residues. V dropped 4 bases and J dropped 4; count of bases not matched to a gene: 4. Germline CDR1 SGHNT, CDR2 YYREEE (reference sequence). CDR3 nucleotide sequence: TGTGCCAGCAGCCCGGGACTAGTATACAATGAGCAGTTCTTC. Translation gives CASSPGLVYNEQFF. Filled out from reference TRBV5-4 and TRBJ2-1, the complete variable domain reads ETGVTQSPTHLIKTRGQQVTLRCSSQSGHNTVSWYQQALGQGPQFIFQYYREEENGRGNFPPRFSGLQFPNYSSELNVNALELDDSALYLCASSPGLVYNEQFFGPGTRLTVL.

The chain links TRBV5-8 to TRBJ1-2; the D gene is possibly TRBD1 (5 bases). V gave up 1 base and J gave up 3 bases, with 13 bases separating them. Germline V gives CDR1 SGHTS, CDR2 YDEGEE. The CDR3 loop spans 15 amino acids. In nucleotides, the CDR3 is TGTGCCAGCAGCTTGTCAGGGAACGCGGACTATGGCTACACCTTC. Its protein product is CASSLSGNADYGYTF.

The rearrangement links TRBV9 to TRBJ1-2; 9 nucleotides line up with TRBD1. The trim removed 4 bases at V and 8 bases at J, leaving 6 bases unmatched. This CDR3 is 13 amino acids long. Germline lookup yields CDR1 SGDLS and CDR2 YYNGEE. The CDR3 region is CASSSGTGIGYTF. DNA for the CDR3: TGTGCCAGCAGCTCTGGGACAGGGATCGGCTACACCTTC. Filled out from reference TRBV9 and TRBJ1-2, the complete variable domain reads DSGVTQTPKHLITATGQRVTLRCSPRSGDLSVYWYQQSLDQGLQFLIQYYNGEERAKGNILERFSAQQFPDLHSELNLSSLELGDSALYFCASSSGTGIGYTFGSGTRLTVV.

This clone is a singleton in its sample. The CDR3: CASSQVGSGGLEQYF. In nucleotides, the CDR3 is TGCGCCAGCAGCCAAGTGGGCAGCGGGGGCTTGGAGCAGTACTTC. The J gene is TRBJ2-7, the V gene TRBV4-1, with TRBD2 matching over 8 bases. The CDR3 has 15 residues. From germline, CDR1 is MGHRA and CDR2 YSYEKL. J gave up 7 bases and V 1 base, and 9 bases lay outside the gene matches.